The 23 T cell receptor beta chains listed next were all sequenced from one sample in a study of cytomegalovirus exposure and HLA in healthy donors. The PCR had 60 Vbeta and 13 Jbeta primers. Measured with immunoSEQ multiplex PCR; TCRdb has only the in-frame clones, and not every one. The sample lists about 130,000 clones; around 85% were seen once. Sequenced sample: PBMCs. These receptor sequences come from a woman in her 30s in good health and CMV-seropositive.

The chain's CDR3 is CATSREGLAGGSPYEQYF. As DNA, the CDR3 is TGTGCCACCAGCAGAGAAGGGCTAGCGGGGGGTTCTCCCTACGAGCAGTACTTC. The gene calls are TRBV15 and TRBJ2-7; TRBD2 matches at 11 bases. Germline CDR1 and CDR2: LNHNV and YYDKDF (reference sequence). V lost 0 bases and J lost 2; bases outside the gene matches: 9. This CDR3 comprises 18 residues.

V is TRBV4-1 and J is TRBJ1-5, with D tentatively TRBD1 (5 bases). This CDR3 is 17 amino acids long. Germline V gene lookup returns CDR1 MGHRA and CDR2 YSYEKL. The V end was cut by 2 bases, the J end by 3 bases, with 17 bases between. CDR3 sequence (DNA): TGCGCCAGCAGCCAAAGTTTCAGACAGCCTTCCAATCAGCCCCAGCATTTT. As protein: CASSQSFRQPSNQPQHF.

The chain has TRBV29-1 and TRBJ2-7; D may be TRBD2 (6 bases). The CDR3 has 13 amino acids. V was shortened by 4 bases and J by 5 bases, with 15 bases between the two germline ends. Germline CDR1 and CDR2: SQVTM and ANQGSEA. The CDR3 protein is CSVGGLAKHEQYF. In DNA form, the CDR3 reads TGCAGCGTTGGAGGCCTAGCGAAACACGAGCAGTACTTC.

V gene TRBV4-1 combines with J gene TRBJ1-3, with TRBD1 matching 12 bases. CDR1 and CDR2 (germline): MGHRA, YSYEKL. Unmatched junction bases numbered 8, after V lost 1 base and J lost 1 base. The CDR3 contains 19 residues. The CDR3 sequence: CASSQGGDRGPASGNTIYF. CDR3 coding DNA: TGCGCCAGCAGCCAAGGTGGGGACAGGGGGCCTGCTTCTGGAAACACCATATATTTT.

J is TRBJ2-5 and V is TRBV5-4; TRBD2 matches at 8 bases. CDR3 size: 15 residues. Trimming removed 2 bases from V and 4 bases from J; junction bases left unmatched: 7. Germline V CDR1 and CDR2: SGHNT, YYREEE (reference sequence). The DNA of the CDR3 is TGTGCCAGCAGCTTTCCACACGCGGGGGGAGAGACCCAGTACTTC. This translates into CASSFPHAGGETQYF.

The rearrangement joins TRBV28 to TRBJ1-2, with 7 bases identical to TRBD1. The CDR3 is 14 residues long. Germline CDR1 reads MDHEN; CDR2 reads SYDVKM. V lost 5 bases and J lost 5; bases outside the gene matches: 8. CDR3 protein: CASSTPGTVYGYTF. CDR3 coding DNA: TGTGCCAGCAGTACCCCCGGGACAGTTTATGGCTACACCTTC.

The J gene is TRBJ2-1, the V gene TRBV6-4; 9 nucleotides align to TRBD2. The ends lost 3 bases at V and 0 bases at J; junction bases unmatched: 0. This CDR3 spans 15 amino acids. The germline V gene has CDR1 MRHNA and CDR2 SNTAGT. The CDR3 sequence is CASSERGGSYNEQFF. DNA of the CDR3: TGTGCCAGCAGTGAGCGGGGGGGCTCCTACAATGAGCAGTTCTTC.

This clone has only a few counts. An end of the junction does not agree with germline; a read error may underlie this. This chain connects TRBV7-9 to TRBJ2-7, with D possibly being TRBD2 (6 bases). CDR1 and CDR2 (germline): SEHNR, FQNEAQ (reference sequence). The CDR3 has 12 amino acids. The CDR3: CASSLDYLEQYF. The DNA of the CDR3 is TGCGCCAGCAGCTTGGACTACTTAGAGCAGTACTTC.

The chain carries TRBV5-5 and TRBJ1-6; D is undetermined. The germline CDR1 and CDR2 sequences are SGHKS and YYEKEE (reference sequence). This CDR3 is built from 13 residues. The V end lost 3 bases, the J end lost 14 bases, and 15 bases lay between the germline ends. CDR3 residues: CASSSPQSGTLHF. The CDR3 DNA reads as TGTGCCAGCAGCTCCCCCCAGAGCGGGACCCTCCACTTT.

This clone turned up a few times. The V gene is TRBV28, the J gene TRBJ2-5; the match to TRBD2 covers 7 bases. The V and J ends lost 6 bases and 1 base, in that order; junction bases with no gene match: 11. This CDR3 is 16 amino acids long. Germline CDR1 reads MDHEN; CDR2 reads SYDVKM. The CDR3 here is CASRLRAGDLQETQYF. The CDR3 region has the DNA TGTGCCAGCAGGCTAAGGGCGGGGGACCTCCAAGAGACCCAGTACTTC. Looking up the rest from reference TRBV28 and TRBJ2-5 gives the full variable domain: DVKVTQSSRYLVKRTGEKVFLECVQDMDHENMFWYRQDPGLGLRLIYFSYDVKMKEKGDIPEGYSVSREKKERFSLILESASTNQTSMYLCASRLRAGDLQETQYFGPGTRLLVL.

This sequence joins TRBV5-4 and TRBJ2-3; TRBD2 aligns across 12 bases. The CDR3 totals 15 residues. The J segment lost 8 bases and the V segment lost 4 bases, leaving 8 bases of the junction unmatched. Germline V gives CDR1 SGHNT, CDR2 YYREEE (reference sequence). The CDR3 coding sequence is TGTGCCAGCAGCCCTAGCGGGGGGGCCTGGGTTACGCAGTATTTT. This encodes CASSPSGGAWVTQYF. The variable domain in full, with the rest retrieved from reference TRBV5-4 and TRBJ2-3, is ETGVTQSPTHLIKTRGQQVTLRCSSQSGHNTVSWYQQALGQGPQFIFQYYREEENGRGNFPPRFSGLQFPNYSSELNVNALELDDSALYLCASSPSGGAWVTQYFGPGTRLTVL.

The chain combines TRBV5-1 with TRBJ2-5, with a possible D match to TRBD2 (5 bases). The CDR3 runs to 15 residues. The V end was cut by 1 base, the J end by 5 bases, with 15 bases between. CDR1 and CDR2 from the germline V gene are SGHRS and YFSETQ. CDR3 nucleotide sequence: TGCGCCAGCAGCTTGATGGTGGGAGCGGAGGAGACCCAGTACTTC. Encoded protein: CASSLMVGAEETQYF.

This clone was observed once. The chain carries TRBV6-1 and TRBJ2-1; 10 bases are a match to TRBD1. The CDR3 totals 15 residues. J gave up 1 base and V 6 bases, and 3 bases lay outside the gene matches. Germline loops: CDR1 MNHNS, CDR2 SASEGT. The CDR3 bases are TGTGCCAGCAGAGACAGGGGGCGGTCCTACAATGAGCAGTTCTTC. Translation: CASRDRGRSYNEQFF.

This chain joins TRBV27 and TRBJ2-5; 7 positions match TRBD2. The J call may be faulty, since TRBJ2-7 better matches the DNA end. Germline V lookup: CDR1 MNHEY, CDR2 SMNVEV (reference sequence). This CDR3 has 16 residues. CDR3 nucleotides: TGTGCCAGCCGGTTCTCCTTGGTGGGGACTACCTACGAGCAGTACTTC. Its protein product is CASRFSLVGTTYEQYF.

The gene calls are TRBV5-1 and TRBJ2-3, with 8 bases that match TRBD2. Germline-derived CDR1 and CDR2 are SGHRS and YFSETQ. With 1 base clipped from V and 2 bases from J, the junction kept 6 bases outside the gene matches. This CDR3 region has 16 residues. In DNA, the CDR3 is TGCGCCAGCAGCTTGAACGCGGGGGGTTCCACAGATACGCAGTATTTT. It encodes CASSLNAGGSTDTQYF.

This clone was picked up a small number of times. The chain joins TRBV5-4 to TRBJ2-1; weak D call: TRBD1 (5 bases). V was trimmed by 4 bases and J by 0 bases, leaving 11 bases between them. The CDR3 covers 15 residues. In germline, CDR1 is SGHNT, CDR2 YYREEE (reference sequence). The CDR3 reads CASSQAQGSYNEQFF. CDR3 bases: TGTGCCAGCAGCCAAGCCCAGGGCTCCTACAATGAGCAGTTCTTC.

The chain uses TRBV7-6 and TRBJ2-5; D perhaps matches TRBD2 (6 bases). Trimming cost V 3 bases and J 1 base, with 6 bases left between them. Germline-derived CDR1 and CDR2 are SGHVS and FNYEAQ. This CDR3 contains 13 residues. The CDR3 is CASSFGGQETQYF. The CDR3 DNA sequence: TGTGCCAGCAGCTTCGGGGGCCAAGAGACCCAGTACTTC.

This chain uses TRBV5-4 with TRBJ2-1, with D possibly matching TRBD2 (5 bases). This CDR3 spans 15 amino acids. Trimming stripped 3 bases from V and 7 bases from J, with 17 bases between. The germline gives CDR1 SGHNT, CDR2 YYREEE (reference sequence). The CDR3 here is CASSSPAENWNEQFF. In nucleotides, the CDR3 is TGTGCCAGCAGCTCACCAGCGGAAAACTGGAATGAGCAGTTCTTC. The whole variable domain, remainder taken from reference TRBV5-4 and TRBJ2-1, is ETGVTQSPTHLIKTRGQQVTLRCSSQSGHNTVSWYQQALGQGPQFIFQYYREEENGRGNFPPRFSGLQFPNYSSELNVNALELDDSALYLCASSSPAENWNEQFFGPGTRLTVL.

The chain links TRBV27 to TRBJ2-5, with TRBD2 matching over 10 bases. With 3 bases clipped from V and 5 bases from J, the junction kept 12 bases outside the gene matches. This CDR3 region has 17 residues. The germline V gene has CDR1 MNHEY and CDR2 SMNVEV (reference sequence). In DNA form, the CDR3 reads TGTGCCAGCAGTTTGAAAAGCGGGGGGGCCTGGGGGGAGACCCAGTACTTC. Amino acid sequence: CASSLKSGGAWGETQYF.

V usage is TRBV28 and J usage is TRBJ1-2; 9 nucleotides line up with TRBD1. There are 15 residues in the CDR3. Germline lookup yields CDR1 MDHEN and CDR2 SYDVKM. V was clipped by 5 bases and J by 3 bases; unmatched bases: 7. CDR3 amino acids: CASSGGTGRHYGYTF. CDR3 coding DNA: TGTGCCAGCAGTGGGGGGACAGGGAGGCACTATGGCTACACCTTC.

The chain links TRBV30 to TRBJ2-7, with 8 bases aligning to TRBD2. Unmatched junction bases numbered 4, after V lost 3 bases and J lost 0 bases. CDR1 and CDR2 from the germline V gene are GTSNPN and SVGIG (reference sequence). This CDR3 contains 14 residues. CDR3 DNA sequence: TGTGCCTGGAGCTCGGGGGGGAGCTCCTACGAGCAGTACTTC. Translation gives CAWSSGGSSYEQYF.

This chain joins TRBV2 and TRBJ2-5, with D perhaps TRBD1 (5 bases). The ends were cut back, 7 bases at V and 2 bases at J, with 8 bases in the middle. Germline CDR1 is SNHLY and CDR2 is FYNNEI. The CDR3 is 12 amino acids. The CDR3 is CASKGSQETQYF. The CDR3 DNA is TGTGCCAGCAAGGGGTCTCAAGAGACCCAGTACTTC.

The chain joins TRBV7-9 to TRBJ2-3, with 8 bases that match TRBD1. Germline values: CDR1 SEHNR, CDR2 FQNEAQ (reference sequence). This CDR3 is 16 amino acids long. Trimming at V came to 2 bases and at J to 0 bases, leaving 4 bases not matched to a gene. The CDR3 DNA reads TGTGCCAGCAGCTTAAGGACAGGGCCTAGCACAGATACGCAGTATTTT. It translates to CASSLRTGPSTDTQYF.